This T cell receptor (beta chain) was captured in a study of cytotoxic CD8 clonotypes in ibrutinib-treated CLL. V was clipped by 8 bases and J by 6 bases, with 22 bases between them. This CDR3 has 16 amino acids. CDR1 is MNHNY and CDR2 is SVGAGI in the germline V gene (reference sequence). In its sample, this clone was seen once. Clones were read by immunoSEQ multiplex PCR, and TCRdb kept only the in-frame ones, dropping some. The repertoire holds approximately 120,000 clones, more than 55% seen once, with around a third in the top ten. This clonotype was obtained from a human donor with chronic lymphocytic leukemia. This chain joins TRBV6-6 and TRBJ2-2; the D is unclear. This sample comprised PBMCs, obtained after 24 months of ibrutinib treatment. The CDR3, as DNA: TGTGCCAGCTCCCAATTAGTGATTTCCCTCCCCGGGGAGCTGTTTTTT. It is translated as CASSQLVISLPGELFF.